These 14 T cell receptor beta chains share one sample of origin, sequenced in a study of blood T cell repertoires in COVID-19. TCRdb's copy holds only in-frame clones and misses some; the assay was immunoSEQ multiplex PCR. The sample has 380,000 or so clones, 70% to 90% seen once. Sequenced sample: PBMCs or T cells enriched from blood (not recorded which). The source is a woman aged 25 to 39 with acute COVID-19.

This chain connects TRBV18 to TRBJ2-2; D is unresolved. Trimming removed 3 bases at V and 8 bases at J, with 10 bases between. This CDR3 comprises 13 residues. Germline V gene lookup returns CDR1 KGHSH and CDR2 LQKENI. The CDR3, as DNA: TGTGCCAGCTCACCCCCTCCCGGTGGGGAGCTGTTTTTT. Translating it yields CASSPPPGGELFF.

The chain combines TRBV9 with TRBJ2-1; 11 bases match TRBD2. The CDR3 is 18 amino acids. From germline, CDR1 is SGDLS and CDR2 YYNGEE. V was clipped by 4 bases and J by 0 bases; unmatched bases: 9. As DNA, the CDR3 is TGTGCCAGCAGCCCCCCAACTAGCGGGGGTTCCTCCTACAATGAGCAGTTCTTC. Translation: CASSPPTSGGSSYNEQFF.

The chain links TRBV2 to TRBJ2-3; maybe TRBD2 (6 bases). The CDR3 is 15 residues long. The V and J ends lost 6 bases and 0 bases respectively, with 13 bases between them. Looked up from germline, CDR1 is SNHLY and CDR2 is FYNNEI. As DNA, the CDR3 is TGTGCCAGCAGAGGGACTTTGGGTAGCACAGATACGCAGTATTTT. Translation: CASRGTLGSTDTQYF.

The chain links TRBV6-6 to TRBJ2-2; 8 bases map to TRBD1. V was clipped by 4 bases and J by 2 bases; unmatched bases: 3. The CDR3 length is 15 residues. CDR1 is MNHNY and CDR2 is SVGAGI in the germline V gene (reference sequence). The DNA of the CDR3 is TGTGCCAGCAGTTCAGGGGGCAGTAACACCGGGGAGCTGTTTTTT. It is translated as CASSSGGSNTGELFF.

The V call is TRBV5-6, the J call TRBJ1-1, with D unresolved. The V and J ends lost 4 bases and 3 bases respectively, with 10 bases between them. Looked up from germline, CDR1 is SGHDT and CDR2 is YYEEEE. There are 13 residues in the CDR3. Here the CDR3 reads CASSIKRDTEAFF. The CDR3 DNA follows: TGTGCCAGCAGCATAAAGCGGGACACTGAAGCTTTCTTT.

The chain links TRBV5-1 to TRBJ2-3; perhaps TRBD1 as D (5 bases). Germline-derived CDR1 and CDR2 are SGHRS and YFSETQ. CDR3 size: 14 residues. Deletions cut 0 bases from V and 6 bases from J, with 11 bases between. The chain's CDR3 is CASSLGTHGDTQYF. The CDR3 DNA reads as TGCGCCAGCAGCTTGGGGACACACGGGGATACGCAGTATTTT.

This clone has a single count. The genes are TRBV9 and TRBJ1-3, with 8 bases identical to TRBD1. Unmatched junction bases numbered 3, after V lost 0 bases and J lost 4 bases. Germline values: CDR1 SGDLS, CDR2 YYNGEE. The CDR3 length is 15 residues. The CDR3 protein is CASSVESGGGNTIYF. The CDR3 bases are TGTGCCAGCAGCGTAGAATCAGGGGGCGGAAACACCATATATTTT.

CDR3 amino acids: CASSLARGYEQYF. The DNA for the CDR3 is TGTGCCAGCAGCTTAGCTCGGGGGTACGAGCAGTACTTC. The chain couples TRBV7-9 to TRBJ2-7, with a possible D match to TRBD2 (6 bases). The CDR3 totals 13 residues. Trimming took 0 bases from V and 4 from J, leaving 7 bases between them. Germline CDR1 SEHNR, CDR2 FQNEAQ (reference sequence).

CDR3 nucleotide sequence: TGCGCCAGCAGCCCCCTACAGAGGGTTGGAAGAAACACCATATATTTT. Its protein is CASSPLQRVGRNTIYF. This chain joins TRBV4-1 and TRBJ1-3, with no clear D. Trimming took off 4 bases at V and 5 bases at J, with 18 bases between the two ends. The CDR3 consists of 16 residues. Per germline, CDR1 MGHRA and CDR2 YSYEKL.

The V and J genes are TRBV7-8 and TRBJ1-1; 7 positions match TRBD1. This CDR3 is 13 amino acids long. V was pared by 5 bases and J by 5 bases, with 5 bases of the junction left unmatched. CDR1 and CDR2 from the germline V gene are SGHVS and FQNEAQ. The CDR3 DNA reads TGTGCCAGCAGCGAAGGGACAGTAACTGAAGCTTTCTTT. As protein: CASSEGTVTEAFF.

The CDR3: CASSPGRGGRGPQHF. CDR3 in DNA: TGTGCCAGCAGCCCGGGGAGGGGTGGCCGGGGGCCCCAGCATTTT. This chain connects TRBV5-6 to TRBJ1-5, with D perhaps TRBD1 (5 bases). The CDR3 loop spans 15 amino acids. Trimming took 4 bases from V and 9 from J, leaving 20 bases between them. Germline V gene sequence: CDR1 SGHDT, CDR2 YYEEEE.

This sequence joins TRBV6-5 and TRBJ2-7; 11 bases map to TRBD1. Germline V lookup: CDR1 MNHEY, CDR2 SVGAGI. The CDR3 sequence is 14 residues long. V trimming: 8 bases; J trimming: 5 bases; junction bases outside the gene matches: 8. This CDR3 reads CASERTGGLDEQYF. The CDR3 DNA reads TGTGCCAGCGAGCGGACAGGGGGCTTGGACGAGCAGTACTTC.

The CDR3 loop is CSVAKGQGWEQYF. CDR3 in DNA: TGCAGCGTTGCCAAGGGACAGGGTTGGGAGCAGTACTTC. The chain combines TRBV29-1 with TRBJ2-7, with 9 bases fitting TRBD1. Germline V gene data show CDR1 as SQVTM and CDR2 as ANQGSEA. The CDR3 runs to 13 residues. The trim removed 4 bases at V and 7 bases at J, leaving 8 bases unmatched.

The chain has TRBV6-2 or TRBV6-3 and TRBJ1-6; 10 bases are a match to TRBD1. J gave up 4 bases and V 4 bases, and 10 bases lay outside the gene matches. CDR3 length: 18 amino acids. Germline V gives CDR1 MNHEY, CDR2 SVGEGT. CDR3 amino acids: CASSFPRQGARYNSPLHF. The CDR3 nucleotides are TGTGCCAGCAGTTTTCCTCGACAGGGGGCTCGGTATAATTCACCCCTCCACTTT.